This TCR beta chain was sequenced during a study of blood T cell repertoires in COVID-19. Study-level information: The United States, Italy and Spain were the sources of the acute and convalescent COVID-19 samples. T cells, B-cell-depleted T cells, or PBMCs provided the cDNA or gDNA that served as material.

Produced via immunoSEQ multiplex PCR; TCRdb's table is partial and in-frame only. The data show about 160,000 clones, roughly 90% seen once. This TCR was sampled from a woman aged 60-70 years who had recovered from COVID-19. Sequencing used peripheral blood.

The DNA for the CDR3 is TGTGCCAGCAGTACCCAGGGTGGAGGCTACACCTTC. Amino acid sequence: CASSTQGGGYTF. The J gene is TRBJ1-2, the V gene TRBV6-5; possible D gene TRBD1, 5 bases. CDR3 length: 12 residues. Germline CDR1 and CDR2: MNHEY and SVGAGI. V dropped 5 bases and J dropped 8 bases, with 12 bases sitting between them.